This TCR beta chain was identified in a study of radiation and T cells in renal cell carcinoma. Whole-study results and caveats: Only small tumor regions of 0.85 to 1 g were sampled. Compared with controls, irradiated tumors showed greater TCR clonality.

Trimming left V 2 bases short and J 6 bases short, with 9 bases between. This CDR3 is 13 amino acids long. Germline V CDR1 and CDR2: SGHTA, FQGNSA. Generated by immunoSEQ multiplex PCR, the TCRdb table keeps only in-frame clones and is missing some. The data hold around 23,000 clones, with 45% to 55% observed a single time. Treatment here: treatment-naive control, cytoreductive nephrectomy. The patient's renal cell carcinoma had clear cell pathology. Controls included several female and over ten male donors, resected 2011 to 2014. Comment on this clone: Its target is not known.

The rearrangement links TRBV7-2 to TRBJ2-3; D perhaps matches TRBD1 (7 bases). The starting material was tumor tissue, obtained from a patient whose treatment was nephrectomy without radiotherapy. The receptor's source is a human donor with renal cell carcinoma. The CDR3 reads CASSLSGGDTQYF. The CDR3 bases are TGTGCCAGCAGCTTATCAGGGGGGGATACGCAGTATTTT.